The clone carrying this T cell receptor (beta chain) came up once. Its antigen remains unidentified. Presence of unique molecular identifiers characterized the TCR beta cDNA libraries. Each CDR3 protein gets one entry after TCRdb re-called the PCR reads with MiXCR. The sample yields 650,000 to 850,000 distinct CDR3 sequences, about 53% seen once. The data were taken from a study of post-analysis software for immune sequencing data. Whole-study results and caveats: Relative to controls, patients with multiple sclerosis showed significantly lower normalized Chao1 diversity. Patients carried roughly five TRBV segments more frequently than controls did, and TRBV5-6, TRBV5-1 and TRBV20-1 were among them.

With V trimmed by 7 bases and J by 2 bases, 9 bases remained unmatched. This CDR3 region has 15 residues. Germline V gene lookup returns CDR1 ENHRY and CDR2 SYGVKD. This clonotype was obtained from a girl between 10 and 17 years old with multiple sclerosis. The sample was blood. The gene calls are TRBV10-3 and TRBJ2-7, with 9 bases matching TRBD2. The DNA of the CDR3 is TGTGCCATCAAATCAAGCGGGGGGTTCACCTACGAGCAGTACTTC. Its translation is CAIKSSGGFTYEQYF.